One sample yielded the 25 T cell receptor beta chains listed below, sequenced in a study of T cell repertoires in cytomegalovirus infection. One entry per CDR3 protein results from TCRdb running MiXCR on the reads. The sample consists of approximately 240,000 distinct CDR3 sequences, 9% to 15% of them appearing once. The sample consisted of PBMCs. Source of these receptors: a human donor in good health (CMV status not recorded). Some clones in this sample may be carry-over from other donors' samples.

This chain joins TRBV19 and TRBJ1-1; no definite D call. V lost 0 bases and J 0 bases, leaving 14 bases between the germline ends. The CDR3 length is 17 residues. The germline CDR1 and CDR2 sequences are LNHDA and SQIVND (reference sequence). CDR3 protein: CASSIDVGLGVNTEAFF. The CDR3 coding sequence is TGTGCCAGTAGTATAGACGTAGGCCTTGGGGTGAACACTGAAGCTTTCTTT.

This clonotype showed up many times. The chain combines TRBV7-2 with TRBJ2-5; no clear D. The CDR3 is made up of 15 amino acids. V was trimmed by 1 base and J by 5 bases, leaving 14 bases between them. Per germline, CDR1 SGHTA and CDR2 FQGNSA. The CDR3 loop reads CASSLVATLGETQYF. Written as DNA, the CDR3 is TGTGCCAGCAGCTTAGTTGCCACCCTAGGGGAGACCCAGTACTTC.

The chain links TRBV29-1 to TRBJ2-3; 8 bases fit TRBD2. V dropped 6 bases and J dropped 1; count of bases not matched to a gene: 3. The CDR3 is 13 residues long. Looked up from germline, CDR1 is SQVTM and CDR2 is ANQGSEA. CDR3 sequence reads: CSVQTSGTDTQYF. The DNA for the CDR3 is TGCAGCGTGCAGACTAGCGGCACAGATACGCAGTATTTT.

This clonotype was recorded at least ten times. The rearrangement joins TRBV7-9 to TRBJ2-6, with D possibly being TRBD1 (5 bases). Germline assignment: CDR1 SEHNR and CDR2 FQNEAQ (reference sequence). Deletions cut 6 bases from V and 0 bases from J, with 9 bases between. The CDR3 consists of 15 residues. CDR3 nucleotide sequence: TGTGCCAGCAGTCGTACAGGCTCTGGGGCCAACGTCCTGACTTTC. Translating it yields CASSRTGSGANVLTF.

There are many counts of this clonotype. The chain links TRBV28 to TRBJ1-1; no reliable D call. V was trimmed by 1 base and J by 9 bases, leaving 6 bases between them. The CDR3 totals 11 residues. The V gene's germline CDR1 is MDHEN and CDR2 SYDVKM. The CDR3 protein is CASSLSGKAFF. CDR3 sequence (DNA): TGTGCCAGCAGTTTATCGGGGAAAGCTTTCTTT.

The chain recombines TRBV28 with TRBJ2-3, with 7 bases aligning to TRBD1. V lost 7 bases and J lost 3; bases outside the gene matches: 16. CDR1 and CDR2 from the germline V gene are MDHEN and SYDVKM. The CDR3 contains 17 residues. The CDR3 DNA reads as TGTGCCAGCACCGTCAATCCACCGACAGGGCCGACAGATACGCAGTATTTT. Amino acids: CASTVNPPTGPTDTQYF.

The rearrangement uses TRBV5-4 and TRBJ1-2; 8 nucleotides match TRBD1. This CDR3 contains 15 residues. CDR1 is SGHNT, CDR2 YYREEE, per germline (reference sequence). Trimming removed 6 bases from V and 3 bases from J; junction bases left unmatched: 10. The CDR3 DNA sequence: TGTGCCAGCACCCCAGGGGCAGGGGGCGACTATGGCTACACCTTC. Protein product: CASTPGAGGDYGYTF.

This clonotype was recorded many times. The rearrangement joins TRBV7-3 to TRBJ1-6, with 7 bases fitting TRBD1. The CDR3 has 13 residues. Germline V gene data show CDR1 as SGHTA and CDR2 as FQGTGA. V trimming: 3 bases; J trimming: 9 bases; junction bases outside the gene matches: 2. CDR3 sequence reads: CASSFNRGSPLHF. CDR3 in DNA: TGTGCCAGCAGCTTTAACAGGGGTTCACCCCTCCACTTT.

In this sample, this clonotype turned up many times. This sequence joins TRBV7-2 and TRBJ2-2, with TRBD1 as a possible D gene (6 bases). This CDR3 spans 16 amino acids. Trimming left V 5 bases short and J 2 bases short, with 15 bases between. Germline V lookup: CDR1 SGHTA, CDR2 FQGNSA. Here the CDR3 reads CASSTNRRGNTGELFF. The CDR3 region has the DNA TGTGCCAGCAGCACCAACCGCAGGGGTAACACCGGGGAGCTGTTTTTT. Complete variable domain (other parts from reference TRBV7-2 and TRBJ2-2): GAGVSQSPSNKVTEKGKDVELRCDPISGHTALYWYRQSLGQGLEFLIYFQGNSAPDKSGLPSDRFSAERTGGSVSTLTIQRTQQEDSAVYLCASSTNRRGNTGELFFGEGSRLTVL.

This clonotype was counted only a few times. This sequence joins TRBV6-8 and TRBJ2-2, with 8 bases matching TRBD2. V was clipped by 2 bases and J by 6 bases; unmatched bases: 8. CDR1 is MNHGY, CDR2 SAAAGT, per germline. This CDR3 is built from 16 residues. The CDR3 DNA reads TGTGCCAGCAGTTACGGACGCCGGCGGGGGGCCGGGGAGCTGTTTTTT. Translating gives CASSYGRRRGAGELFF.

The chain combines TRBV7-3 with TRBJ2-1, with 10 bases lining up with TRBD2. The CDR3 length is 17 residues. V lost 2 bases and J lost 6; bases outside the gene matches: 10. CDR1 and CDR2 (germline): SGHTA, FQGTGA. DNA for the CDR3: TGTGCCAGCAGCTTACTCGGTGGGTCTAGCGGGAGCAATGAGCAGTTCTTC. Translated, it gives CASSLLGGSSGSNEQFF.

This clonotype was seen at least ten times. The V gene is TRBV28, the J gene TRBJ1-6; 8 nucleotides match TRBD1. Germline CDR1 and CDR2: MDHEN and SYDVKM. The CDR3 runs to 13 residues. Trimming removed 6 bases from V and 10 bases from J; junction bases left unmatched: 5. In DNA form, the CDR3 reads TGTGCCAGCAGAACAGGGGGGAGCTCACCCCTCCACTTT. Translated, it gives CASRTGGSSPLHF.

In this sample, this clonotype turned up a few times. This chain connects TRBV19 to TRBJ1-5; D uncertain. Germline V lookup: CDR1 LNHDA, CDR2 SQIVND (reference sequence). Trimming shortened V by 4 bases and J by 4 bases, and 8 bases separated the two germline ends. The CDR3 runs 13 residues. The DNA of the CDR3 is TGTGCCAGTAGTAGTCCGCCGAATCAGCCCCAGCATTTT. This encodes CASSSPPNQPQHF. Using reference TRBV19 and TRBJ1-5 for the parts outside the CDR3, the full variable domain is DGGITQSPKYLFRKEGQNVTLSCEQNLNHDAMYWYRQDPGQGLRLIYYSQIVNDFQKGDIAEGYSVSREKKESFPLTVTSAQKNPTAFYLCASSSPPNQPQHFGDGTRLSIL.

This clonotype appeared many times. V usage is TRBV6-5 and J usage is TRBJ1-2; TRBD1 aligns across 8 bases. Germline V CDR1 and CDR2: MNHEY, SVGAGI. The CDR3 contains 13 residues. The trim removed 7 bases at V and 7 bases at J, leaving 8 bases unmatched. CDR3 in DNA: TGTGCCAGCACCCGGACAGGGAGGATTGGCTACACCTTC. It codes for CASTRTGRIGYTF.

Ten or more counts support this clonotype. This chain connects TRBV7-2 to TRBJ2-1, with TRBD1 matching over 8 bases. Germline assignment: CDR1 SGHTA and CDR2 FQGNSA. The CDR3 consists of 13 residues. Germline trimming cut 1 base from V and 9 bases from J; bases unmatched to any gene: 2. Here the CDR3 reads CASSLVQGGEQFF. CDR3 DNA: TGTGCCAGCAGCTTAGTACAGGGGGGTGAGCAGTTCTTC.

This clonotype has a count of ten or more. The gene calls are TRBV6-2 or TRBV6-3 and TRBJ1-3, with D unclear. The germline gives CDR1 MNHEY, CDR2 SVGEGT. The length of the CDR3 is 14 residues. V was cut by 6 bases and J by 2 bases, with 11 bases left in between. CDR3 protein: CASRGETTGNTIYF. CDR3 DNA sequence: TGTGCCAGCAGGGGTGAGACAACTGGAAACACCATATATTTT.

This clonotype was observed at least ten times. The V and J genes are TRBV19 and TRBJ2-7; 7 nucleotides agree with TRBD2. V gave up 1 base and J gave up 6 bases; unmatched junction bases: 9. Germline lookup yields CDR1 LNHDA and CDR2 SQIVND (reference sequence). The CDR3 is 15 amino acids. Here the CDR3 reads CASSIAGTIPSEQYF. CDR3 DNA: TGTGCCAGTAGTATAGCAGGGACTATTCCCTCCGAGCAGTACTTC.

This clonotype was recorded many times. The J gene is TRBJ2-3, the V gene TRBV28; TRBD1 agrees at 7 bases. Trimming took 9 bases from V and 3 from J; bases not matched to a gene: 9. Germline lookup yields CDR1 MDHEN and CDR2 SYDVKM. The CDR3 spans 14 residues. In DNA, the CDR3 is TGTGCCAGTGCCCAACTCAGGGGGACAGATACGCAGTATTTT. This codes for CASAQLRGTDTQYF. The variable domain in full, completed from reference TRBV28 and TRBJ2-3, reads DVKVTQSSRYLVKRTGEKVFLECVQDMDHENMFWYRQDPGLGLRLIYFSYDVKMKEKGDIPEGYSVSREKKERFSLILESASTNQTSMYLCASAQLRGTDTQYFGPGTRLTVL.

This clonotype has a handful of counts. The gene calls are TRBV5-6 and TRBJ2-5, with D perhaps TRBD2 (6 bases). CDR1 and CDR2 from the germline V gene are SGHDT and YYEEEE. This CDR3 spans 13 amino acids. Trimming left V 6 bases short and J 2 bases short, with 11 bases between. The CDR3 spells CASTVTSQETQYF. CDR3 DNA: TGTGCCAGCACCGTGACTAGTCAAGAGACCCAGTACTTC.

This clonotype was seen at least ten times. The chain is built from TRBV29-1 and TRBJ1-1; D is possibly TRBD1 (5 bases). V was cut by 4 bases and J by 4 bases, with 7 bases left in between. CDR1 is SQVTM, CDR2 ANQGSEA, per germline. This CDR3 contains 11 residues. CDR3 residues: CSVGGGTEAFF. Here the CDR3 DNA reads TGCAGCGTTGGGGGGGGCACTGAAGCTTTCTTT.

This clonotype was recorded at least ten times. The CDR3 region is CASSFARPRGLPGYTF. CDR3 bases: TGTGCCAGCAGCTTCGCCAGGCCCCGCGGATTGCCCGGCTACACCTTC. The chain recombines TRBV7-2 with TRBJ1-2; D is ambiguous. This CDR3 is built from 16 residues. V was pared by 3 bases and J by 8 bases, with 22 bases between. Germline V gene sequence: CDR1 SGHTA, CDR2 FQGNSA.

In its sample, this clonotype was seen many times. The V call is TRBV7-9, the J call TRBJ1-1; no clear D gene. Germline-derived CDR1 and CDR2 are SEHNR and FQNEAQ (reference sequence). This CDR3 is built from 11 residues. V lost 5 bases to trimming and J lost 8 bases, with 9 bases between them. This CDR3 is CASSLGREAFF. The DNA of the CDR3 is TGTGCCAGCAGCCTTGGCCGCGAAGCTTTCTTT. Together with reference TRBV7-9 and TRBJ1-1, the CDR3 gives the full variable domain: DTGVSQNPRHKITKRGQNVTFRCDPISEHNRLYWYRQTLGQGPEFLTYFQNEAQLEKSRLLSDRFSAERPKGSFSTLEIQRTEQGDSAMYLCASSLGREAFFGQGTRLTVV.

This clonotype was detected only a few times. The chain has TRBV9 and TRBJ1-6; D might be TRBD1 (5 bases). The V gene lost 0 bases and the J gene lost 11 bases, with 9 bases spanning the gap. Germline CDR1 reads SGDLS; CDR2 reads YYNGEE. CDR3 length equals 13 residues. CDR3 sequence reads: CASSVDPGPPLHF. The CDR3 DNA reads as TGTGCCAGCAGCGTAGATCCGGGGCCACCCCTCCACTTT.

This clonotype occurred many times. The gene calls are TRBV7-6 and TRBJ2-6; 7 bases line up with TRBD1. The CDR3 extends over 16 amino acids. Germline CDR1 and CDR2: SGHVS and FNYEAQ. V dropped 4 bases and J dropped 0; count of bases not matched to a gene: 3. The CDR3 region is CASSSDRSSGANVLTF. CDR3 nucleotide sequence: TGTGCCAGCAGCTCGGACAGGAGCTCTGGGGCCAACGTCCTGACTTTC.

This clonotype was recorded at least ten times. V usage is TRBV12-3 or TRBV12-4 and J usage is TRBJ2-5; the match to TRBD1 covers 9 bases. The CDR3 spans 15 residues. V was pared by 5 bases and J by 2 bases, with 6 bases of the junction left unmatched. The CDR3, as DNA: TGTGCCAGCAGTCCCGGGACAGGGTATCAAGAGACCCAGTACTTC. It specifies CASSPGTGYQETQYF.